Presented here are 21 T cell receptor beta chains from one specimen sequenced in a study of blood T cell repertoires in COVID-19 (dated by TCRdb to the early 2020s). The library relied on the immunoSEQ multiplex PCR assay. Here the immuneACCESS table is served through TCRdb, limited to in-frame sequences with V and J called. Missing clones are a known gap in these copies; in checked studies unresolved V genes cover under half, and the rest lacks a known reason. The sample records about 270,000 clones, 80% to 90% of which are singletons. The top ten constitute around 10% of the sample. Material: peripheral blood. These receptors were collected from a woman in her 70s with acute or convalescent COVID-19.

The chain is built from TRBV7-2 and TRBJ1-6, with D perhaps TRBD1 (6 bases). This CDR3 is 15 amino acids long. CDR1 SGHTA and CDR2 FQGNSA come from the germline V gene. V gave up 9 bases and J gave up 8 bases, with 20 bases separating them. Here the CDR3 DNA reads TGTGCCAGGGGGGGGGCCCCATACTCCTATTCACCCCTCCACTTT. Translating gives CARGGAPYSYSPLHF.

The chain couples TRBV6-5 to TRBJ1-4, with 7 bases that match TRBD1. V lost 6 bases, J lost 10 bases, and 11 bases stayed unmatched. The germline V gene encodes CDR1 MNHEY and CDR2 SVGAGI. The CDR3 has 14 amino acids. The CDR3 region has the DNA TGTGCCAGCAGCGACGACAGGGTCCGGGGAAAACTGTTTTTT. Translation gives CASSDDRVRGKLFF.

This chain joins TRBV5-5 and TRBJ1-1; 7 bases align to TRBD1. CDR1 and CDR2 from the germline V gene are SGHKS and YYEKEE (reference sequence). Germline trimming cut 0 bases from V and 5 bases from J; bases unmatched to any gene: 7. The CDR3 consists of 15 residues. The CDR3 DNA reads as TGTGCCAGCAGCTTGGAGTCAGGGGGAGGTACTGAAGCTTTCTTT. Translation: CASSLESGGGTEAFF.

The chain joins TRBV4-1 to TRBJ1-3; D unclear. Trimming cost V 0 bases and J 1 base, with 10 bases left between them. This CDR3 region has 16 residues. The germline V gene encodes CDR1 MGHRA and CDR2 YSYEKL. The CDR3 region has the DNA TGCGCCAGCAGCCAAGATGTACGAGGGTCTGGAAACACCATATATTTT. Translation gives CASSQDVRGSGNTIYF.

The CDR3 DNA reads TGTGCCAGCAGCTTCCTGGGGCGGGGGGTCCCCGGGGAGCTGTTTTTT. Its translation: CASSFLGRGVPGELFF. The chain carries TRBV7-3 and TRBJ2-2; 8 nucleotides agree with TRBD2. The germline CDR1 and CDR2 sequences are SGHTA and FQGTGA. J gave up 6 bases and V 3 bases, and 9 bases lay outside the gene matches. This CDR3 is 16 amino acids long.

The chain links TRBV10-3 to TRBJ1-1; TRBD1 might be the D (6 bases). Trimming stripped 10 bases from V and 2 bases from J, with 14 bases between. The CDR3 runs to 13 residues. Germline lookup yields CDR1 ENHRY and CDR2 SYGVKD. The CDR3: CATTGQLNTEAFF. The CDR3 DNA sequence: TGTGCCACGACCGGACAGCTTAACACTGAAGCTTTCTTT.

This clone was observed a few times. The chain recombines TRBV6-5 with TRBJ2-1; 9 bases align to TRBD1. Germline CDR1 and CDR2: MNHEY and SVGAGI. The V segment lost 6 bases and the J segment 8 bases; nucleotides outside the gene matches: 11. The CDR3 contains 15 residues. CDR3 region: CASRWGQGKEYEQFF. In DNA form, the CDR3 reads TGTGCCAGCAGATGGGGACAGGGAAAGGAATATGAGCAGTTCTTC.

The J gene is TRBJ2-4, the V gene TRBV20-1; possibly TRBD2 for D (6 bases). CDR3 length: 11 residues. The germline CDR1 and CDR2 sequences are DFQATT and SNEGSKA (reference sequence). Trimming stripped 1 base from V and 12 bases from J, with 10 bases between. The CDR3 bases are TGCAGTGCTAGAGCCCGCGGGGCTCAGTACTTC. It specifies CSARARGAQYF.

The chain has TRBV24-1 and TRBJ2-1, with D perhaps TRBD2 (7 bases). The V end lost 5 bases, the J end lost 8 bases, and 18 bases lay between the germline ends. The CDR3 has 15 residues. Per germline, CDR1 KGHDR and CDR2 SFDVKD. Here the CDR3 reads CATSAGGPNRDEQFF. CDR3 DNA sequence: TGTGCCACCAGTGCGGGGGGCCCGAACCGGGATGAGCAGTTCTTC.

The J gene is TRBJ2-7, the V gene TRBV5-4; 7 nucleotides agree with TRBD1. The CDR3 contains 16 residues. Trimming took 1 base from V and 3 from J; bases not matched to a gene: 10. Germline V gene lookup returns CDR1 SGHNT and CDR2 YYREEE (reference sequence). This CDR3 reads CASSLRGGRLFYEQYF. In nucleotides, the CDR3 is TGTGCCAGCAGCTTGAGAGGGGGCCGTCTTTTCTACGAGCAGTACTTC.

The chain has TRBV6-5 and TRBJ1-2, with D possibly being TRBD1 (5 bases). This CDR3 has 15 residues. Trimming stripped 6 bases from V and 2 bases from J, with 16 bases between. Germline CDR1 is MNHEY and CDR2 is SVGAGI. The CDR3 DNA is TGTGCCAGCAGGGGGGGGATGGGGCGCAACTATGGCTACACCTTC. It codes for CASRGGMGRNYGYTF.

The CDR3 DNA reads as TGTGCCTACCCAAGACAGAGCAATCAGCCCCAGCATTTT. This encodes CAYPRQSNQPQHF. The chain employs TRBV21-1 and TRBJ1-5; TRBD1, the table's D call, lacks a check against the DNA. TRBV21-1 is a pseudogene segment. CDR3 length equals 13 residues.

The V and J genes are TRBV24-1 and TRBJ1-1; D gene uncertain. Germline V gives CDR1 KGHDR, CDR2 SFDVKD. This CDR3 has 14 residues. Trimming cost V 3 bases and J 4 bases, with 11 bases left between them. The DNA of the CDR3 is TGTGCCACCAGTGATGCAAGGGAGTCCACTGAAGCTTTCTTT. Amino acid sequence: CATSDARESTEAFF.

The rearrangement joins TRBV3-1 (or the pseudogene TRBV3-2) to TRBJ2-7, with 7 bases that match TRBD2. Trimming removed 4 bases from V and 4 bases from J; junction bases left unmatched: 16. Germline values: CDR1 LGHDT, CDR2 YNNKEL (reference sequence). The CDR3 runs to 17 residues. The CDR3 nucleotides are TGTGCCAGCAGCCGACAAGCGGGATGGAGGGGAATATACGAGCAGTACTTC. Translated, it gives CASSRQAGWRGIYEQYF.

V is TRBV2 and J is TRBJ2-1, with 7 bases identical to TRBD2. V shed 8 bases and J 1 base; nucleotides not matched to a gene: 5. Per the germline V gene, CDR1 is SNHLY and CDR2 is FYNNEI. CDR3 length: 14 amino acids. The DNA for the CDR3 is TGTGCCAGCGGGCCGGGGGGATCCTACAATGAGCAGTTCTTC. It is translated as CASGPGGSYNEQFF.

The gene calls are TRBV11-3 and TRBJ2-3; TRBD2 matches 14 bases. This CDR3 has 16 residues. V lost 4 bases to trimming and J lost 7 bases; unmatched junction nucleotides: 7. The germline V gene has CDR1 SGHNT and CDR2 YENEEA. The CDR3, as DNA: TGTGCCAGCAGCTGGGGACTAGCGGGGGCTGCTAATACGCAGTATTTT. Translating it yields CASSWGLAGAANTQYF.

The genes are TRBV4-1 and TRBJ2-7, with 7 bases aligning to TRBD2. V shed 0 bases and J 6 bases; nucleotides not matched to a gene: 8. The CDR3 consists of 15 residues. Germline lookup yields CDR1 MGHRA and CDR2 YSYEKL. The chain's CDR3 is CASSQDPSGMGEQYF. The CDR3 DNA sequence: TGCGCCAGCAGCCAAGATCCTAGCGGCATGGGCGAGCAGTACTTC.

In this sample, this clone turned up a few times. This chain uses TRBV4-1 with TRBJ1-5; no reliable D call. The CDR3 is made up of 13 amino acids. CDR1 and CDR2 from the germline V gene are MGHRA and YSYEKL. Trimming pared 1 base from V and 5 bases from J, leaving 6 bases between. The CDR3 is CASSQVTDQPQHF. CDR3 nucleotide sequence: TGCGCCAGCAGCCAAGTCACAGATCAGCCCCAGCATTTT.

This chain uses TRBV12-5 with TRBJ2-1; 8 nucleotides align to TRBD2. Germline V gene sequence: CDR1 LGHNT, CDR2 FRNRAP. The J segment lost 6 bases and the V segment lost 7 bases, leaving 8 bases of the junction unmatched. The CDR3 is made up of 14 amino acids. The CDR3: CASAHGGAINEQFF. In DNA form, the CDR3 reads TGTGCTAGTGCCCACGGGGGGGCGATCAATGAGCAGTTCTTC.

The rearrangement uses TRBV28 and TRBJ2-1; D might be TRBD1 (6 bases). V was clipped by 5 bases and J by 5 bases, with 16 bases between them. Germline CDR1 is MDHEN and CDR2 is SYDVKM. The CDR3 length is 15 residues. CDR3 bases: TGTGCCAGCAGTCCGACAGGAATATTCAACAATGAGCAGTTCTTC. Protein product: CASSPTGIFNNEQFF.

CDR3 loop: CASSRGANPEAFF. In DNA form, the CDR3 reads TGTGCCAGCAGCCGGGGGGCTAACCCTGAAGCTTTCTTT. The chain couples TRBV7-9 to TRBJ1-1; perhaps TRBD1 as D (6 bases). The CDR3 length is 13 residues. V lost 5 bases and J lost 6, with 13 bases in between. The germline V gene has CDR1 SEHNR and CDR2 FQNEAQ (reference sequence).